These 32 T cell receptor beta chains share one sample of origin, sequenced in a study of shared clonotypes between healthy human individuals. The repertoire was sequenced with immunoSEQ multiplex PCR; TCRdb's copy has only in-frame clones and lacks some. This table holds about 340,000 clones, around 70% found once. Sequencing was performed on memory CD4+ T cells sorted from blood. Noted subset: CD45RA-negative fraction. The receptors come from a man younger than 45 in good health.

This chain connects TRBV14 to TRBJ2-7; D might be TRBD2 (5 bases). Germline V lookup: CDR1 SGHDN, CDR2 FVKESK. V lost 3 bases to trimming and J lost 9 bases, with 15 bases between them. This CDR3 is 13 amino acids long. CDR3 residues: CASSQSMGSPQYF. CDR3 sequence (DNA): TGTGCCAGCAGCCAGAGTATGGGGAGCCCGCAGTACTTC.

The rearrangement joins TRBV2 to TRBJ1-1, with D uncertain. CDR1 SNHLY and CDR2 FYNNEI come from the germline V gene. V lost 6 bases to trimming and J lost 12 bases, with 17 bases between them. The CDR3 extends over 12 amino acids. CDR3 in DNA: TGTGCCAGCAGACAAAGCACAATGGGGTCTTTCTTT. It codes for CASRQSTMGSFF.

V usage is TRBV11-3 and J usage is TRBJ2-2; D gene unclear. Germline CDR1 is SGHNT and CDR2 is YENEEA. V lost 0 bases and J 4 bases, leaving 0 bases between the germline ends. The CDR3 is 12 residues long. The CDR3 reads CASSLDTGELFF. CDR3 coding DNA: TGTGCCAGCAGCTTAGACACCGGGGAGCTGTTTTTT.

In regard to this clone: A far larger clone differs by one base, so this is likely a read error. The CDR3 DNA reads as TGTGCCAGCAGCTTAGTGGACGAGCAGTACTTC. It translates to CASSLVDEQYF. This chain connects TRBV7-6 to TRBJ2-7; D is ambiguous. The V gene's germline CDR1 is SGHVS and CDR2 FNYEAQ. V was clipped by 1 base and J by 5 bases, with 3 bases between them. The CDR3 extends over 11 amino acids.

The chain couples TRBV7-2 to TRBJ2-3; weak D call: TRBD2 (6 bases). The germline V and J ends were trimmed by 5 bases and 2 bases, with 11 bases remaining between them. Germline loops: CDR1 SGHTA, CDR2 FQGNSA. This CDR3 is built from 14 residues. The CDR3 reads CASSPGLHTDTQYF. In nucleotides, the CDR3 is TGTGCCAGCAGCCCGGGACTGCACACAGATACGCAGTATTTT.

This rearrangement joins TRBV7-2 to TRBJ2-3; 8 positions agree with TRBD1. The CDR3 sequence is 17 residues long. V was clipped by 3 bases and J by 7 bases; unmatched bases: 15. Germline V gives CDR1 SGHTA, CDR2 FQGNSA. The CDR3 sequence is CASSLAWDRYSVNTQYF. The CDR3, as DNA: TGTGCCAGCAGCTTGGCCTGGGACAGGTACAGCGTCAATACGCAGTATTTT.

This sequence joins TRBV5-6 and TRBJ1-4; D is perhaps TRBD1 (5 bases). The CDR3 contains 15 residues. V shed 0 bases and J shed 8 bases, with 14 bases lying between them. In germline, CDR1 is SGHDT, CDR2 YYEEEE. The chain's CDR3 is CASSLVGGTYEKLFF. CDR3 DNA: TGTGCCAGCAGCTTGGTCGGGGGAACTTACGAAAAACTGTTTTTT.

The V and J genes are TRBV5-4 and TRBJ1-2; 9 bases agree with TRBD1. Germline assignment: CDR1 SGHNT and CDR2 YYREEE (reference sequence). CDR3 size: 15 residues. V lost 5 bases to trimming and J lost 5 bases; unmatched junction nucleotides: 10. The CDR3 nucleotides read TGTGCCAGCAGAACCGGGGACAGGGTGAAGTATGGCTACACCTTC. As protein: CASRTGDRVKYGYTF.

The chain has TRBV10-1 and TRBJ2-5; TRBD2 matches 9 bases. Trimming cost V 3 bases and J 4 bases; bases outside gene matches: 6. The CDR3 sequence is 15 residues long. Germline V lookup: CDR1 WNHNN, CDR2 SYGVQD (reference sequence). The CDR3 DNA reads TGCGCCAGCAGTGACATAGCGGGAGTGTCAGAGACCCAGTACTTC. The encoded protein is CASSDIAGVSETQYF.

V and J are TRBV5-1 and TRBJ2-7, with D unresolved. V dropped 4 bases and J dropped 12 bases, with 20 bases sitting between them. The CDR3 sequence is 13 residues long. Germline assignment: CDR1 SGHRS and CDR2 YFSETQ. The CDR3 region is CASSGGGQEPSYF. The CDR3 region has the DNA TGCGCCAGCAGCGGTGGTGGGCAGGAACCTTCGTACTTC. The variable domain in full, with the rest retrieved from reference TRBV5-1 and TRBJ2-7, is KAGVTQTPRYLIKTRGQQVTLSCSPISGHRSVSWYQQTPGQGLQFLFEYFSETQRNKGNFPGRFSGRQFSNSRSEMNVSTLELGDSALYLCASSGGGQEPSYFGPGTRLTVT.

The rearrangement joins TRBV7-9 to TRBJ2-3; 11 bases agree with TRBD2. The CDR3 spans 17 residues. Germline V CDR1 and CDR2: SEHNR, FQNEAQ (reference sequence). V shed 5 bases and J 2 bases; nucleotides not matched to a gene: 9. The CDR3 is CASSGTSGSRATDTQYF. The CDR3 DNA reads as TGTGCCAGCAGCGGTACTAGCGGGAGTAGGGCCACAGATACGCAGTATTTT.

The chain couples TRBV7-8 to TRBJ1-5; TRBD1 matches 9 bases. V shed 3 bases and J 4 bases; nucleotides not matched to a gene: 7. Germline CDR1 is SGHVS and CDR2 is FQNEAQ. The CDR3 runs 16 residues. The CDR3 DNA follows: TGTGCCAGCAGCTTCGGAAAGACAGGGGGGAATCAGCCCCAGCATTTT. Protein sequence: CASSFGKTGGNQPQHF.

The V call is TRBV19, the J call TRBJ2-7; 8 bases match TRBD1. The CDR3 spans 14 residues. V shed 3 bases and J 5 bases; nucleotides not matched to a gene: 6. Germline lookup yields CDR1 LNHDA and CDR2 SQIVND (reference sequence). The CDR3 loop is CASSMAGGWDEQYF. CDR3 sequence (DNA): TGTGCCAGTAGTATGGCAGGGGGCTGGGACGAGCAGTACTTC.

The CDR3, as DNA: TGTGCCAGTAGTTTCGACAGGAGTTCCTACAATGAGCAGTTCTTC. The encoded protein is CASSFDRSSYNEQFF. This chain links TRBV19 with TRBJ2-1; D is perhaps TRBD1 (6 bases). CDR3 length: 15 residues. Per the germline V gene, CDR1 is LNHDA and CDR2 is SQIVND (reference sequence). Trimming took 5 bases from V and 1 from J, leaving 12 bases between them.

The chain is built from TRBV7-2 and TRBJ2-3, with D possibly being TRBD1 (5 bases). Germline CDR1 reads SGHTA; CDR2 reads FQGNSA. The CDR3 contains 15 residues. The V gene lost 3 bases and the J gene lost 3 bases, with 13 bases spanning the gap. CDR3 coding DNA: TGTGCCAGCAGCTTTCTAGGGGAAAGAACAGATACGCAGTATTTT. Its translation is CASSFLGERTDTQYF.

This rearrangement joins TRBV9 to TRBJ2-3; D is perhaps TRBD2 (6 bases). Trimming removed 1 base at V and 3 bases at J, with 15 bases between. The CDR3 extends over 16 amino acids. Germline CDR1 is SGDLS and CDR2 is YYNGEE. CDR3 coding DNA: TGTGCCAGCAGCGTATCTAGCGAGATAGCTACAGATACGCAGTATTTT. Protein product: CASSVSSEIATDTQYF.

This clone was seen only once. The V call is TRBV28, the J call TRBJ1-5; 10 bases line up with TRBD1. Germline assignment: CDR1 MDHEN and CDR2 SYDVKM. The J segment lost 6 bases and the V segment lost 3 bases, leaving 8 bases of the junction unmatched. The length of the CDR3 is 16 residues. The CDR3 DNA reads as TGTGCCAGCAGTTTTCTGGGGACAGGGGTCGCTCAGCCCCAGCATTTT. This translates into CASSFLGTGVAQPQHF.

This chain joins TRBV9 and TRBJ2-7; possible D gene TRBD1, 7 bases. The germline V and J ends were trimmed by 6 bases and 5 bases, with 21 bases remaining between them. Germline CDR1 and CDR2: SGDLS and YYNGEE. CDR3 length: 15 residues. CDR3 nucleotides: TGTGCCAGCACCAGGGGGGTTAGCAGCAGACACGAGCAGTACTTC. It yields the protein CASTRGVSSRHEQYF.

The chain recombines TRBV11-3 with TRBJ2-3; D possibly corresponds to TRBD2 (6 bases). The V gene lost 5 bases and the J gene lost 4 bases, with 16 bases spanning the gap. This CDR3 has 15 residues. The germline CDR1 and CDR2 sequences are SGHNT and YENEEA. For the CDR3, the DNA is TGTGCCAGCAGCCCGGGCGGGAAGGGAGCAGATACGCAGTATTTT. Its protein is CASSPGGKGADTQYF.

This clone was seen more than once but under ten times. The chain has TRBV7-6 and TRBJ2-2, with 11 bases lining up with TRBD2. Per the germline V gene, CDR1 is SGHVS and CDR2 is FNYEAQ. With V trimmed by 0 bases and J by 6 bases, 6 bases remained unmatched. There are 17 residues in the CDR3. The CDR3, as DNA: TGTGCCAGCAGCTTAGCTAGGGGACTAGCGGTTCCCGGGGAGCTGTTTTTT. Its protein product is CASSLARGLAVPGELFF.

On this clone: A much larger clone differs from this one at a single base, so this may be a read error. This CDR3 is CASSEAEHTTDTQYF. CDR3 DNA sequence: TGTGCCAGCAGTGAGGCGGAACACACCACAGATACGCAGTATTTT. The chain uses TRBV2 and TRBJ2-3; D remains unclear. Germline V gene data show CDR1 as SNHLY and CDR2 as FYNNEI. V was trimmed by 3 bases and J by 2 bases, leaving 12 bases between them. The CDR3 covers 15 residues. Full variable domain (missing parts from reference TRBV2 and TRBJ2-3): EPEVTQTPSHQVTQMGQEVILRCVPISNHLYFYWYRQILGQKVEFLVSFYNNEISEKSEIFDDQFSVERPDGSNFTLKIRSTKLEDSAMYFCASSEAEHTTDTQYFGPGTRLTVL.

The CDR3 is CASSRTSSTDTQYF. The CDR3 DNA follows: TGCGCCAGCAGCCGAACATCTAGCACAGATACGCAGTATTTT. The chain uses TRBV5-1 and TRBJ2-3; unclear D gene. The CDR3 runs 14 residues. From germline, CDR1 is SGHRS and CDR2 YFSETQ. Trimming stripped 4 bases from V and 0 bases from J, with 9 bases between.

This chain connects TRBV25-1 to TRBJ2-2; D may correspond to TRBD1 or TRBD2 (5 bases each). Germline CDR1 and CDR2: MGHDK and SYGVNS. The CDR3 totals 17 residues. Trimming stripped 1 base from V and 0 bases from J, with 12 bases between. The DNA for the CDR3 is TGTGCCAGCAGTGAATTGGGGGATTGGACGAACACCGGGGAGCTGTTTTTT. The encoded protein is CASSELGDWTNTGELFF. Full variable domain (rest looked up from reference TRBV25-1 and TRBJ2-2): EADIYQTPRYLVIGTGKKITLECSQTMGHDKMYWYQQDPGMELHLIHYSYGVNSTEKGDLSSESTVSRIRTEHFPLTLESARPSHTSQYLCASSELGDWTNTGELFFGEGSRLTVL.

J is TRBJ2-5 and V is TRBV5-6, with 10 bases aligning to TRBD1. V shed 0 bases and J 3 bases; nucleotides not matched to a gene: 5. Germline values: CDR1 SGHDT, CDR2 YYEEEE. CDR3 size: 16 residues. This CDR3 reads CASSLGTGTGEETQYF. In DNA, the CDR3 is TGTGCCAGCAGCTTGGGGACCGGGACAGGGGAAGAGACCCAGTACTTC.

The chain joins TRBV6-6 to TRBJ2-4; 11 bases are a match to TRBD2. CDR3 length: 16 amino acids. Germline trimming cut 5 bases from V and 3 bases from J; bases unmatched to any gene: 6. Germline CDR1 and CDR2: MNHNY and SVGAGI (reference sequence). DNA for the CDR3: TGTGCCAGCAGTCGGCTAGCGGGAGGATACAAAAACATTCAGTACTTC. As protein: CASSRLAGGYKNIQYF.

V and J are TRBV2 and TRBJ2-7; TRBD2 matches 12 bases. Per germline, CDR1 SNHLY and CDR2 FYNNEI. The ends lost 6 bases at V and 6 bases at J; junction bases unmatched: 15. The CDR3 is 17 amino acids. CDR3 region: CASRPGTSGPKRFEQYF. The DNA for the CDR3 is TGTGCCAGCAGGCCTGGGACTAGCGGGCCAAAGAGATTCGAGCAGTACTTC.

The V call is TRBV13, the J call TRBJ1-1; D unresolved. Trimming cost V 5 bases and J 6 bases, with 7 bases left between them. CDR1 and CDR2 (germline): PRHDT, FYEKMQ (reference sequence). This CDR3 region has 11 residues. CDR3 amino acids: CASSITAEAFF. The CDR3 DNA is TGTGCCAGCAGCATCACCGCTGAAGCTTTCTTT.

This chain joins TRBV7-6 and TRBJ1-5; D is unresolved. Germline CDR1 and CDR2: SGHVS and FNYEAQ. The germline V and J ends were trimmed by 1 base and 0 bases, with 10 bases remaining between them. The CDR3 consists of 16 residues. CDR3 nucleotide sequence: TGTGCCAGCAGCTTAGAAGCAGCAAGTAGCAATCAGCCCCAGCATTTT. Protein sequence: CASSLEAASSNQPQHF.

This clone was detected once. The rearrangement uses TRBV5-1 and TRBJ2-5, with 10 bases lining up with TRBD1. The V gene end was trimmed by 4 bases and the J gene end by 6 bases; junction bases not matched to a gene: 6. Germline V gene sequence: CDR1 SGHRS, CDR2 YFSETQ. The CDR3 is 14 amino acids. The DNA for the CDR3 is TGCGCCAGCAGCGCCCGGGACAGGGGTAAGACCCAGTACTTC. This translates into CASSARDRGKTQYF.

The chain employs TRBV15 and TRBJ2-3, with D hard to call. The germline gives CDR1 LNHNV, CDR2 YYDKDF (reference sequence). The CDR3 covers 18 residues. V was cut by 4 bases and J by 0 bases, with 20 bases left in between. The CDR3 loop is CATSKGYRLGVSTDTQYF. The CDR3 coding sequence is TGTGCCACCAGCAAAGGGTATCGGCTAGGTGTGAGCACAGATACGCAGTATTTT.

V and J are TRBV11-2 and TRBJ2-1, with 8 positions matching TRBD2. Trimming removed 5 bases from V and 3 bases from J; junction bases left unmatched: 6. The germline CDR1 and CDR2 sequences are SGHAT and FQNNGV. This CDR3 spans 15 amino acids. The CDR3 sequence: CASSIGTSGYNEQFF. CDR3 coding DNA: TGTGCCAGCAGCATCGGTACTAGCGGCTACAATGAGCAGTTCTTC.

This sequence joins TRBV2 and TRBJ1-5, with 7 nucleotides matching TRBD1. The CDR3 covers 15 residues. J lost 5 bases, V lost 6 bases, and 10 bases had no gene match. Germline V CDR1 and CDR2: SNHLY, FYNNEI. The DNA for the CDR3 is TGTGCCAGCAGCCCTCAGGGGGGAGGGTATCAGCCCCAGCATTTT. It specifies CASSPQGGGYQPQHF.